These 9 T cell receptor beta chains were all obtained from the same sample, sequenced in a study of blood T cell repertoires in COVID-19. Assay used: immunoSEQ multiplex PCR; TCRdb lists only in-frame clones, some missing. The sample carries tens of thousands of clones, 70% to 90% recorded once. Sequencing was done on a sample of peripheral blood. The receptor source for this set is a human donor in a cohort sampled during active COVID-19.

The chain links TRBV5-1 to TRBJ2-7, with TRBD1 identical over 7 bases. CDR3 length equals 17 residues. Germline V gene sequence: CDR1 SGHRS, CDR2 YFSETQ. The V and J ends lost 4 bases and 0 bases, in that order; junction bases with no gene match: 13. DNA of the CDR3: TGCGCCAGCAGCCCGACCCCCGGGGCAGGGGGCTCCTACGAGCAGTACTTC. It codes for CASSPTPGAGGSYEQYF.

The genes are TRBV6-6 and TRBJ2-2; 8 bases match TRBD2. V was pared by 8 bases and J by 4 bases, with 9 bases of the junction left unmatched. The CDR3 is 15 amino acids. Germline V gives CDR1 MNHNY, CDR2 SVGAGI (reference sequence). Here the CDR3 reads CASVLAGSGTGELFF. CDR3 DNA: TGTGCCAGCGTTTTAGCGGGATCGGGCACCGGGGAGCTGTTTTTT.

The CDR3 nucleotides are TGTGCCAGCAGCTTAGCAGGCTGGCAGGCGACCTACGAGCAGTACTTC. Its protein product is CASSLAGWQATYEQYF. The J gene is TRBJ2-7, the V gene TRBV7-2; unclear D gene. Germline values: CDR1 SGHTA, CDR2 FQGNSA. With 0 bases removed from V and 2 bases from J, the gap between germline ends came to 14 bases. The CDR3 runs to 16 residues.

J is TRBJ1-3 and V is TRBV11-2; 9 bases line up with TRBD1. The CDR3 totals 15 residues. V was clipped by 5 bases and J by 6 bases; unmatched bases: 8. Germline CDR1 reads SGHAT; CDR2 reads FQNNGV. The CDR3 nucleotides read TGTGCCAGCAGCACCCCCCGGACAGGGGTAAACACCATATATTTT. It yields the protein CASSTPRTGVNTIYF. The full variable domain, its missing parts supplied by reference TRBV11-2 and TRBJ1-3, is EAGVAQSPRYKIIEKRQSVAFWCNPISGHATLYWYQQILGQGPKLLIQFQNNGVVDDSQLPKDRFSAERLKGVDSTLKIQPAKLEDSAVYLCASSTPRTGVNTIYFGEGSWLTVV.

The rearrangement links TRBV18 to TRBJ2-1; D gene unclear. Germline V gives CDR1 KGHSH, CDR2 LQKENI. The CDR3 runs 14 residues. V lost 2 bases and J lost 1, with 6 bases in between. The CDR3 DNA reads TGTGCCAGCTCACCATTTGTATCCTACAATGAGCAGTTCTTC. Its translation is CASSPFVSYNEQFF.

This chain joins TRBV29-1 and TRBJ2-5, with TRBD1 matching 12 bases. Germline assignment: CDR1 SQVTM and CDR2 ANQGSEA. V was pared by 4 bases and J by 4 bases, with 4 bases of the junction left unmatched. The CDR3 loop spans 14 amino acids. CDR3 in DNA: TGCAGCGTTGGTTGGGACAGGGGGCGAGAGACCCAGTACTTC. It is translated as CSVGWDRGRETQYF.

This clone was seen just once. V and J are TRBV7-2 and TRBJ2-2, with D tentatively TRBD1 (6 bases). The germline V gene encodes CDR1 SGHTA and CDR2 FQGNSA. V lost 5 bases to trimming and J lost 6 bases, with 10 bases between them. The CDR3 contains 13 residues. CDR3 nucleotide sequence: TGTGCCAGCAGCCCACAGGGTTCCGGGGAGCTGTTTTTT. Translating it yields CASSPQGSGELFF.

This clone occurred once. The CDR3 DNA sequence: TGTGCCAGTGGGACAGGCCTTTCCTACGAGCAGTACTTC. Translating it yields CASGTGLSYEQYF. The chain couples TRBV28 to TRBJ2-7; 8 bases agree with TRBD1. The V gene end was trimmed by 9 bases and the J gene end by 1 base; junction bases not matched to a gene: 5. The CDR3 totals 13 residues. Germline CDR1 and CDR2: MDHEN and SYDVKM.

The chain uses TRBV7-2 and TRBJ2-1; no clear D gene. V was cut by 5 bases and J by 5 bases, with 10 bases left in between. The CDR3 is 13 residues long. Per the germline V gene, CDR1 is SGHTA and CDR2 is FQGNSA. Written as DNA, the CDR3 is TGTGCCAGCAGCCCAGGCCGTAACAATGAGCAGTTCTTC. It specifies CASSPGRNNEQFF.